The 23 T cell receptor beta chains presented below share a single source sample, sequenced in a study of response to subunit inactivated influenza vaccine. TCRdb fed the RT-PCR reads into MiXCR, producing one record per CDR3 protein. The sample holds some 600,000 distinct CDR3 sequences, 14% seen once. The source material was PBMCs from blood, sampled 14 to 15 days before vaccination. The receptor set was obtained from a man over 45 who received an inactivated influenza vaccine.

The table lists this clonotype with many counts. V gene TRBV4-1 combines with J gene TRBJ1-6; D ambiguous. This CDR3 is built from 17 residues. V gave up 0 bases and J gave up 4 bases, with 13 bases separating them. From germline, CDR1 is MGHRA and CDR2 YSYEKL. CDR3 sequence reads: CASSQDSSRAYNSPLHF. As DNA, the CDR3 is TGCGCCAGCAGCCAAGATAGCAGCCGAGCTTATAATTCACCCCTCCACTTT.

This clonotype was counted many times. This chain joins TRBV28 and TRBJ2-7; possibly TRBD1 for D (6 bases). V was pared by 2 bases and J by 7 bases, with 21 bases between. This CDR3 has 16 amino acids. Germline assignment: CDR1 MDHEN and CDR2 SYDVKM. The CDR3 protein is CASSLLALNSRGEQYF. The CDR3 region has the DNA TGTGCCAGCAGTTTACTTGCCCTCAACTCAAGGGGGGAGCAGTACTTC.

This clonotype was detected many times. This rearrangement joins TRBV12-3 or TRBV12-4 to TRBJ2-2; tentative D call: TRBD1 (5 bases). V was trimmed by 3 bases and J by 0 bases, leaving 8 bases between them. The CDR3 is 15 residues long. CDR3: CASSFAGTNTGELFF. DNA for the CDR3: TGTGCCAGCAGTTTCGCAGGGACGAACACCGGGGAGCTGTTTTTT.

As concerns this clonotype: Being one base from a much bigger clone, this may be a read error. The DNA of the CDR3 is TGTGGCAGCAGCCTCGGACAGGGAGTGACTGAAGCTTTCTTT. Translation gives CGSSLGQGVTEAFF. V and J are TRBV5-6 and TRBJ1-1; the match to TRBD1 covers 8 bases. The V gene's germline CDR1 is SGHDT and CDR2 YYEEEE. The CDR3 spans 14 residues. The whole variable domain, remainder taken from reference TRBV5-6 and TRBJ1-1, is DAGVTQSPTHLIKTRGQQVTLRCSPKSGHDTVSWYQQALGQGPQFIFQYYEEEERQRGNFPDRFSGHQFPNYSSELNVNALLLGDSALYLCGSSLGQGVTEAFFGQGTRLTVV.

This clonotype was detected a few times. In DNA form, the CDR3 reads TGTGCCACCAGCAGAGACTACATCTGGGAGACCCAGTACTTC. This sequence encodes CATSRDYIWETQYF. The chain couples TRBV15 to TRBJ2-5, with D unresolved. This CDR3 has 14 residues. V was clipped by 0 bases and J by 5 bases, with 10 bases between them. CDR1 LNHNV and CDR2 YYDKDF come from the germline V gene (reference sequence). The full variable domain, its missing parts supplied by reference TRBV15 and TRBJ2-5, is DAMVIQNPRYQVTQFGKPVTLSCSQTLNHNVMYWYQQKSSQAPKLLFHYYDKDFNNEADTPDNFQSRRPNTSFCFLDIRSPGLGDTAMYLCATSRDYIWETQYFGPGTRLLVL.

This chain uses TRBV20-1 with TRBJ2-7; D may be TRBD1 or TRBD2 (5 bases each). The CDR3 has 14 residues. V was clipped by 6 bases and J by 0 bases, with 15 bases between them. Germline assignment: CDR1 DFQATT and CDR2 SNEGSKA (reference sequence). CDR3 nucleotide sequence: TGCAGTGCCCGCCGGGACGGCATCTCCTACGAGCAGTACTTC. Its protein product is CSARRDGISYEQYF.

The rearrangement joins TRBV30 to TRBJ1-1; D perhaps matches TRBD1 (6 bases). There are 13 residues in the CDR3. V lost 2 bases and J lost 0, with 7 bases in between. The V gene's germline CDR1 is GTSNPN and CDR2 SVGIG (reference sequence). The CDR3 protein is CAWSTGMNTEAFF. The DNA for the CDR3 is TGTGCCTGGAGTACAGGGATGAACACTGAAGCTTTCTTT. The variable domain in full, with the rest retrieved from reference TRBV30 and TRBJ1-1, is SQTIHQWPATLVQPVGSPLSLECTVEGTSNPNLYWYRQAAGRGLQLLFYSVGIGQISSEVPQNLSASRPQDRQFILSSKKLLLSDSGFYLCAWSTGMNTEAFFGQGTRLTVV.

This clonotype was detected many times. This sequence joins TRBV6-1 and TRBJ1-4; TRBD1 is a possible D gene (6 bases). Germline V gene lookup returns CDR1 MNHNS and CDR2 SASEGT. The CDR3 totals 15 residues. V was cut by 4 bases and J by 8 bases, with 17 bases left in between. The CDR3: CASSVMGLRGEKLFF. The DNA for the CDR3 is TGTGCCAGCAGTGTGATGGGCCTAAGGGGGGAAAAACTGTTTTTT.

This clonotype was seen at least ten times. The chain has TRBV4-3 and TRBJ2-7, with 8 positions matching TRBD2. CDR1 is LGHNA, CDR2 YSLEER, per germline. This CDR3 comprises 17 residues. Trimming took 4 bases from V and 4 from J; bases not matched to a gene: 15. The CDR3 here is CASSPPFFQAGAYEQYF. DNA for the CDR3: TGCGCCAGCAGCCCCCCTTTTTTCCAAGCGGGAGCTTACGAGCAGTACTTC.

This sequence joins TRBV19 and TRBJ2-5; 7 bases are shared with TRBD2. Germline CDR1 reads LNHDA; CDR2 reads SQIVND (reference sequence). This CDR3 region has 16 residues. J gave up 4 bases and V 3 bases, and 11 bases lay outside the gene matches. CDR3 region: CASSMTTSRLGETQYF. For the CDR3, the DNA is TGTGCCAGTAGTATGACGACTAGCCGATTGGGAGAGACCCAGTACTTC.

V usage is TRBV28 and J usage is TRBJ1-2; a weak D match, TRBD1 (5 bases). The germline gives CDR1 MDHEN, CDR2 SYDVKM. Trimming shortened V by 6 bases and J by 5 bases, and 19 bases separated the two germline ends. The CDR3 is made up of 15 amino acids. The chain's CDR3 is CASSSGPSSSYGYTF. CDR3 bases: TGTGCCAGCAGCTCAGGGCCCTCATCGTCTTATGGCTACACCTTC.

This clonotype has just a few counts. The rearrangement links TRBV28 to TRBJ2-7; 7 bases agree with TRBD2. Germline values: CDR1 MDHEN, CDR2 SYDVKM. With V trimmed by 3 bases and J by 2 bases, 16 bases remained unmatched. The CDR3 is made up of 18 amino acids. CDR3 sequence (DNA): TGTGCCAGCAGTTTCGCCACTAGCGCACCAGGTAGTCCCTACGAGCAGTACTTC. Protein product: CASSFATSAPGSPYEQYF.

The CDR3 reads CASSFGDRQETQYF. The CDR3, as DNA: TGCGCCAGCAGCTTTGGGGACAGGCAAGAGACCCAGTACTTC. This chain links TRBV5-1 with TRBJ2-5, with 8 bases lining up with TRBD1. This CDR3 spans 14 amino acids. The V segment lost 2 bases and the J segment 2 bases; nucleotides outside the gene matches: 2. The germline gives CDR1 SGHRS, CDR2 YFSETQ.

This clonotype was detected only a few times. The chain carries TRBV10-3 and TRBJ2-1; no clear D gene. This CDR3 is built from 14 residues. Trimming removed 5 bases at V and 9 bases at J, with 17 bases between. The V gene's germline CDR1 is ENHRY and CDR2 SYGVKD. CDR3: CAISPSGRFSEQFF. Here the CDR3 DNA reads TGTGCCATCAGTCCTAGTGGCCGGTTTAGTGAGCAGTTCTTC.

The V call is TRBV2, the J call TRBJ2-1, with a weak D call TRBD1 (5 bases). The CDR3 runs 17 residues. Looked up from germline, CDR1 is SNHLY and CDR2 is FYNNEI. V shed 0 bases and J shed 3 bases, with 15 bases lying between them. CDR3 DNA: TGTGCCAGCAGTGAAGCTTTTCAGGGTGCTGGCTACAATGAGCAGTTCTTC. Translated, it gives CASSEAFQGAGYNEQFF.

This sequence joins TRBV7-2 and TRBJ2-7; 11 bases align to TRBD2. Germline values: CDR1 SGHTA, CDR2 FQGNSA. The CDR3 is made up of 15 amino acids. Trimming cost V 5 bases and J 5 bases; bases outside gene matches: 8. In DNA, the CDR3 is TGTGCCAGCAGCCAAGCTAGCGGGAGGACCCACGAGCAGTACTTC. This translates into CASSQASGRTHEQYF.

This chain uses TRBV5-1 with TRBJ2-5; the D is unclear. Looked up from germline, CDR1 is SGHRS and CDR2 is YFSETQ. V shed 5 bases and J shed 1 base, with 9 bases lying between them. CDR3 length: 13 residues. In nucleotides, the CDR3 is TGCGCCAGCAGGTACGAAGCCCAAGAGACCCAGTACTTC. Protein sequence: CASRYEAQETQYF.

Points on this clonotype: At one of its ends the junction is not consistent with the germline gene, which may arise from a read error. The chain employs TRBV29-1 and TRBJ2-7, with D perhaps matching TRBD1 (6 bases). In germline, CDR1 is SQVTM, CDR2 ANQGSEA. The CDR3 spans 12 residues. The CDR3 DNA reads TGCAGCGTCGAAGACAGGCGCTACGAGCAGTACTTC. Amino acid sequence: CSVEDRRYEQYF.

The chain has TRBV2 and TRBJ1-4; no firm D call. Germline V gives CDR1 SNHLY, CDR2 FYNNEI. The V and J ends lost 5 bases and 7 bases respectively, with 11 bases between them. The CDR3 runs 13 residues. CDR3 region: CASSRDHGEKLFF. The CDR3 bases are TGTGCCAGCAGTAGGGATCACGGTGAAAAACTGTTTTTT. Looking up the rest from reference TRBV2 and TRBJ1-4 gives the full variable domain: EPEVTQTPSHQVTQMGQEVILRCVPISNHLYFYWYRQILGQKVEFLVSFYNNEISEKSEIFDDQFSVERPDGSNFTLKIRSTKLEDSAMYFCASSRDHGEKLFFGSGTQLSVL.

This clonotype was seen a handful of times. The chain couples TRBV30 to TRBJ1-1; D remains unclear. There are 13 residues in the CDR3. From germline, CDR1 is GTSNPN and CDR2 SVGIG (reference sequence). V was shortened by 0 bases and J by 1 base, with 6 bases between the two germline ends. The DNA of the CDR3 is TGTGCCTGGAGTGTACAAGGGAACACTGAAGCTTTCTTT. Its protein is CAWSVQGNTEAFF.

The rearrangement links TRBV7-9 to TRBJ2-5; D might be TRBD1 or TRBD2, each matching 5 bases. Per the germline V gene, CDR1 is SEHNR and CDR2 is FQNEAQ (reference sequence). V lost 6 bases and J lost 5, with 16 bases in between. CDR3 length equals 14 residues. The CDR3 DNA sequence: TGTGCCAGCAGAAGGGACCAATTCGTGGAGACCCAGTACTTC. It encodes CASRRDQFVETQYF.

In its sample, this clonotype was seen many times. CDR3 region: CASSLAQGDTEAFF. For the CDR3, the DNA is TGTGCCAGCAGCTTAGCCCAGGGGGATACTGAAGCTTTCTTT. The rearrangement uses TRBV7-9 and TRBJ1-1, with TRBD1 matching over 7 bases. Looked up from germline, CDR1 is SEHNR and CDR2 is FQNEAQ (reference sequence). After removal of 0 bases from V and 5 bases from J, the junction contained 3 bases not matched to a gene. The CDR3 covers 14 residues.

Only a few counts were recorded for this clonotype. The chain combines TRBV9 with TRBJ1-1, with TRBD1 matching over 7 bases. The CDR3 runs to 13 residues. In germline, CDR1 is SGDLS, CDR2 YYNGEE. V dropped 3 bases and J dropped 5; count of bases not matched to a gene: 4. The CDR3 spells CASSARGQTEAFF. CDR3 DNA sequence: TGTGCCAGCAGCGCAAGGGGGCAAACTGAAGCTTTCTTT.